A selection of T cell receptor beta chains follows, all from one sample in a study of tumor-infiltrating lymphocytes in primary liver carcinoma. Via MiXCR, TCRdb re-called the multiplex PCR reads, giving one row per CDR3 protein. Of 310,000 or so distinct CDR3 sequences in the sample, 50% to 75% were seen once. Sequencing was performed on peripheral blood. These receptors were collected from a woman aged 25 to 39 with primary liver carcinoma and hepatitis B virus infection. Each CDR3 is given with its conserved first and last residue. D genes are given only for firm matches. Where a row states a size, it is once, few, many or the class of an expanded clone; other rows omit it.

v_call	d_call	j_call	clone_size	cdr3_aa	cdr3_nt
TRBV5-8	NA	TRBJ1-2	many	CASSFGRSLGYTF	TGTGCCAGCAGTTTTGGACGGTCTCTTGGCTACACCTTC
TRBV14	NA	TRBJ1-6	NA	CASSQDSGGGSPLLF	TGTGCCAGCAGCCAAGATTCGGGGGGCGGATCACCCCTCCTTTTT
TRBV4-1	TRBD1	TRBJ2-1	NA	CASSQGGTGRNKQFF	TGCGCCAGCAGCCAGGGCGGGACAGGGAGGAATAAGCAGTTCTTC
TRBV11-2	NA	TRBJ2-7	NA	CANSPGRTNYGQYF	TGTGCCAACAGCCCGGGACGGACCAACTACGGGCAGTACTTC
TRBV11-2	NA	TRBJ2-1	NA	CTSSLDHSNEQFF	TGTACCAGCAGCTTAGACCACTCCAATGAGCAGTTCTTC
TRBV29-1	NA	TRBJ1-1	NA	CSVEYVGGNTEAFF	TGCAGCGTTGAATACGTTGGGGGCAACACTGAAGCTTTCTTT
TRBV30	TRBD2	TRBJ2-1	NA	CAWSVISGRPHSYNEQFF	TGTGCCTGGAGTGTAATTAGCGGGAGACCCCACTCCTACAATGAGCAGTTCTTC
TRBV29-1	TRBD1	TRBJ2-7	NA	CSIGGTGGGNEQYF	TGCAGCATCGGGGGGACAGGGGGCGGGAACGAGCAGTACTTC
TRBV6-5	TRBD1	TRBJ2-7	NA	CVSSLSGGPYEQYF	TGTGTCAGCAGTCTGTCAGGGGGCCCCTACGAGCAGTACTTC
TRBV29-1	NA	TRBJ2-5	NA	CVVEAGRGVRETQYF	TGCGTCGTTGAAGCCGGAAGGGGAGTGAGGGAGACCCAGTACTTC
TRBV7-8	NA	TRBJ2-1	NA	CASNPSLYEQFF	TGTGCCAGCAACCCCTCTTTATATGAGCAGTTCTTC
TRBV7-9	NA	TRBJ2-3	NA	CASSFSTGTDTQYF	TGTGCCAGCAGCTTTTCGACTGGCACAGATACGCAGTATTTT
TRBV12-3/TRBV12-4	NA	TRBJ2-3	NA	CASSLSRGSADTQYF	TGTGCCAGCAGTTTGTCGCGGGGAAGCGCAGATACGCAGTATTTT
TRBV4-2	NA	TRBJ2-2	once	CASSQSDSNIGELFF	TGTGCCAGCAGTCAAAGCGATTCGAACATCGGGGAGCTGTTTTTT
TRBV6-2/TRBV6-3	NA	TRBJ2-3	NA	CAISYKGSTNTQYF	TGTGCCATCAGTTACAAGGGGTCCACAAATACGCAGTATTTT
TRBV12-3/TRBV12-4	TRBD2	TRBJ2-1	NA	CASSWPGFGREVGNERFF	TGTGCCAGCAGTTGGCCTGGGTTCGGGCGGGAGGTTGGCAATGAGCGGTTCTTC
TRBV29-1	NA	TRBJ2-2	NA	CSATREGELFF	TGCAGCGCAACAAGGGAGGGGGAGCTGTTTTTT
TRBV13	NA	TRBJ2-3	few	CASSNTGYGTDTQYF	TGTGCCAGCAGCAACACAGGTTATGGCACAGATACGCAGTATTTT
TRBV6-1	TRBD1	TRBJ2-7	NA	CAPGQGKMGPYEQYF	TGTGCTCCGGGACAGGGAAAGATGGGGCCCTACGAGCAGTACTTC
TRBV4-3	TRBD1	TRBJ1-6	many	CASSQEQGETPLHF	TGCGCCAGCAGCCAAGAACAGGGGGAAACACCCCTCCACTTT
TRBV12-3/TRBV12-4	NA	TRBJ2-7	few	CASSLRLVGYEQYF	TGTGCCAGCAGCCTGAGACTAGTTGGCTACGAGCAGTACTTC
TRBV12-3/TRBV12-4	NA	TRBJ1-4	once	CASSLILRSATNEKLFF	TGTGCCAGCAGTTTGATACTGAGAAGTGCAACTAATGAAAAACTGTTTTTT
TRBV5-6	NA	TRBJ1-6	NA	CASSLVRGNSPLHF	TGTGCCAGCAGCTTGGTCAGAGGGAATTCACCCCTCCACTTT
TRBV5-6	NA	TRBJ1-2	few	CASSLGFTGSNYGYTF	TGTGCCAGCAGCTTGGGTTTCACAGGGTCTAACTATGGCTACACCTTC
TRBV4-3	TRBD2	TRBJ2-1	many	CASSPLAGGPYNEQFF	TGCGCCAGCAGCCCCTTAGCGGGAGGGCCCTACAATGAGCAGTTCTTC
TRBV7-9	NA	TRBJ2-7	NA	CASDGALGLGSYEQYF	TGTGCCAGCGATGGGGCACTCGGTCTTGGGTCCTACGAGCAGTACTTC
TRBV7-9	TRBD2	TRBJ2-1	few	CASSLGFTSVLF	TGTGCCAGCAGCTTAGGATTTACTAGCGTTCTCTTC
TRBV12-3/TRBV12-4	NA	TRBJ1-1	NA	CASSPRMENAEAFF	TGTGCAAGCAGTCCCCGGATGGAGAACGCTGAAGCTTTCTTT
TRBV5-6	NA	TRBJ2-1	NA	CASSLDSAGIGDEQFF	TGTGCCAGCAGCTTGGATTCGGCGGGAATCGGCGATGAGCAGTTCTTC
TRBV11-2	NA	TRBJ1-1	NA	CASSLNGIEALF	TGTGCCAGCAGCTTAAACGGAATTGAAGCTCTCTTT
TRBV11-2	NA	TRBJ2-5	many	CATSRGPQETQYF	TGTGCCACCTCCAGGGGACCTCAAGAGACCCAGTACTTC
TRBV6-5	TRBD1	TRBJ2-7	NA	CARKRQGDNYKQYF	TGTGCCAGAAAAAGACAGGGGGACAACTACAAGCAGTACTTC
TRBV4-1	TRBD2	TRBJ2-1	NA	CAISQDLTSGKNEQFF	TGCGCCATCAGCCAAGATTTAACTAGCGGGAAAAATGAGCAGTTCTTC
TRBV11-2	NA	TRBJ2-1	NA	CASGQGLGQFF	TGTGCCAGCGGCCAGGGTCTAGGGCAGTTCTTC
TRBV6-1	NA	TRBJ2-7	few	CASSEIDSYEQYF	TGTGCCAGCAGTGAAATAGACTCCTACGAGCAGTACTTC
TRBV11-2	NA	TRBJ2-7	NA	CASSLEGCGFGKQYF	TGTGCCAGCAGCTTAGAGGGATGTGGTTTCGGGAAGCAGTACTTC
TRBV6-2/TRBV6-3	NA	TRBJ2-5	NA	CASRPPGLPYSTQYF	TGTGCCAGCAGACCTCCGGGACTCCCTTATTCTACCCAGTACTTC
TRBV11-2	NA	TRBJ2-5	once	CASSYRVRRWETQYF	TGTGCTAGCAGCTACAGGGTGCGGCGATGGGAGACCCAGTACTTC
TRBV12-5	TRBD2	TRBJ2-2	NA	CASGLVGAGGMFANTGELLF	TGTGCTAGTGGTTTGGTAGGAGCGGGAGGGATGTTCGCGAACACCGGGGAGCTGCTTTTT
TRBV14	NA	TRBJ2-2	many	CASSQAPGITNTGELFF	TGTGCCAGCAGCCAAGCACCCGGGATAACGAACACCGGGGAGCTGTTTTTT
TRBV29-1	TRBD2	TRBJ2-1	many	CSVEAGVGVGEQFF	TGCAGCGTTGAGGCGGGAGTGGGGGTTGGGGAGCAGTTCTTC
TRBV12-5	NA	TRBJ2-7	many	CASGLWEVSSYEQYF	TGTGCTAGTGGTTTGTGGGAGGTCAGCTCCTACGAGCAGTACTTC
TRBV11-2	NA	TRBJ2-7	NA	CASIAKAAASGIRGEQYF	TGTGCCAGCATCGCGAAAGCGGCAGCTAGTGGGATCAGGGGCGAGCAGTACTTC
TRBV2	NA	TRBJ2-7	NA	CASSGGEQYF	TGTGCCAGCAGTGGAGGGGAGCAGTACTTC
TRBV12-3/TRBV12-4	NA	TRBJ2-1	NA	CASRAGTSSYNEQFF	TGTGCCAGCAGGGCCGGGACGAGCTCCTACAATGAGCAGTTCTTC
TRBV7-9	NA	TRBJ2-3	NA	CASSLTTGDTQYF	TGTGCCAGCAGCCTCACGACTGGAGATACGCAGTATTTT
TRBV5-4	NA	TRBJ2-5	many	CASSLAETQYF	TGTGCCAGCAGCTTGGCCGAGACCCAGTACTTC
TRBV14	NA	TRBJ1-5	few	CASSRGGKNQPQHF	TGTGCCAGCAGCCGAGGTGGCAAGAATCAGCCCCAGCATTTT
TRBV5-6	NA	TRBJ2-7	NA	CVSSLALGTSSYEQYF	TGTGTCAGCAGCTTGGCCCTAGGGACTTCATCCTACGAGCAGTACTTC